This TCR beta chain comes out of a study of cytomegalovirus exposure and HLA in healthy donors. The wider study: The study's early data release held some 85 million unique TCRs from HLA-typed donors. Study-level findings and limits: HLA allele associations emerged for roughly 17,000 TCR beta sequences in a later analysis, at 0.05 false discovery rate. Analyses of presence/absence relied on an assumption of roughly uniform sequencing depth across donors. A link between a missense DCLRE1C variant and TCR beta V- and J-gene trimming emerged from a later analysis.

Note on this clone: Its matching antigen is unknown.

V dropped 3 bases and J dropped 5; count of bases not matched to a gene: 18. Germline values: CDR1 SGHRS, CDR2 YFSETQ. The CDR3 has 19 amino acids. The primer mix had 60 Vbeta and 13 Jbeta primers. Profiled with immunoSEQ multiplex PCR; TCRdb holds only in-frame clones, not every one. The table lists 85,000 to 130,000 clones, around 80% of them singletons. This chain links TRBV5-1 with TRBJ1-5; TRBD1 matches at 9 bases. What was sequenced was PBMCs. This TCR was sampled from a young woman in good health and CMV-seronegative. This CDR3 reads CASSSNDTGTGKFDQPQHF. The CDR3 nucleotides are TGCGCCAGCAGCTCTAATGATACCGGGACAGGGAAGTTTGATCAGCCCCAGCATTTT.